This TCR beta chain was sequenced in a study of regulatory T cells in long-lasting Graves disease. Germline V lookup: CDR1 MNHNS, CDR2 SASEGT. The CDR3 is 17 amino acids. The V end lost 6 bases, the J end lost 0 bases, and 18 bases lay between the germline ends. This clonotype has more than one count but fewer than ten. The antigen is unknown. iRepertoire HTBI primers and Arm-PCR of CDR3 regions built TCR beta libraries. TCRdb re-called the multiplex PCR reads through MiXCR, storing one row per CDR3 protein. Of a few hundred thousand distinct CDR3 sequences in the sample, roughly 17% were seen once. The study, taken as a whole, reports: New patients shared 750 to 1,000 public clonotypes, and persistent patients shared more, with about 2,700. Persistent disease showed a preference for TRBV28, TRBJ1-2 and TRBJ2-5.

Sample time point: newly diagnosed GD, antithyroid drugs for less than 3 months. PBMC RNA served as the TCR library source. Doctors identified Graves' disease using the American Thyroid Association guidelines. This sample also belongs to another study, concerning T cells in Graves' hyperthyroidism and ophthalmopathy. Per that paper: When the TCR CDR3 underwent first-round RT-PCR, the HTBI primer set was used.

This chain links TRBV6-1 with TRBJ2-1; a weak D match, TRBD1 (6 bases). The receptor was isolated from a young woman with Graves disease. The sequenced sample was peripheral blood mononuclear cells (PBMCs), obtained at new diagnosis, from a patient treated with antithyroid drugs. This chain's CDR3 is CASSRSTRGRSYNEQFF. The CDR3 DNA reads TGTGCCAGCAGCCGATCGACCAGGGGCCGCTCCTACAATGAGCAGTTCTTC.